The source of this TCR beta chain is a study of post-analysis software for immune sequencing data. The authors incorporated unique molecular identifiers into the TCR beta cDNA libraries. In TCRdb, the PCR reads were re-called with MiXCR into one record per CDR3 protein. This sample has fewer than 850,000 distinct CDR3 sequences; under 60% occur once, and the top ten carry 4% to 5%. Specimen: blood. The TCR was taken from a girl aged 10-17 years with multiple sclerosis.

The CDR3 region is CATSRGTPTNYGYTF. The CDR3, as DNA: TGTGCCACCAGCAGAGGAACCCCGACTAACTATGGCTACACCTTC. The chain has TRBV15 and TRBJ1-2; D remains ambiguous. Trimming left V 1 base short and J 0 bases short, with 9 bases between. Germline CDR1 and CDR2: LNHNV and YYDKDF (reference sequence). The CDR3 consists of 15 residues. Together with reference TRBV15 and TRBJ1-2, the CDR3 gives the full variable domain: DAMVIQNPRYQVTQFGKPVTLSCSQTLNHNVMYWYQQKSSQAPKLLFHYYDKDFNNEADTPDNFQSRRPNTSFCFLDIRSPGLGDTAMYLCATSRGTPTNYGYTFGSGTRLTVV.